This T cell receptor (beta chain) comes out of a study of regulatory T cells in long-lasting Graves disease. The CDR3 is 14 amino acids. Germline V gene lookup returns CDR1 MDHEN and CDR2 SYDVKM. With 6 bases clipped from V and 0 bases from J, the junction kept 4 bases outside the gene matches. Construction of the TCR beta libraries employed iRepertoire HTBI primers in conjunction with Arm-PCR of CDR3 regions. MiXCR was run by TCRdb on the multiplex PCR reads, yielding one entry per CDR3 protein. The data hold around 460,000 distinct CDR3 sequences, with approximately 21% observed a single time. This clonotype was seen many times. Time point of the sample: persistent/refractory GD, antithyroid drugs over 5 years with positive TRAb. PBMCs provided the RNA from which the TCR library was made.

This TCR derives from a female donor with Graves disease. Sequencing was performed on peripheral blood mononuclear cells (PBMCs), taken when the disease was refractory, from a patient treated with antithyroid drugs. The rearrangement uses TRBV28 and TRBJ1-2, with 7 bases lining up with TRBD1. DNA for the CDR3: TGTGCCAGCAGAGCGACAGGGTCTAACTATGGCTACACCTTC. Its translation: CASRATGSNYGYTF.